The 27 T cell receptor beta chains below come from one sample, sequenced in a study of cytotoxic CD8 clonotypes in ibrutinib-treated CLL. Here immunoSEQ multiplex PCR was the method, and the copy in TCRdb shows in-frame clones only, minus some. The table shows roughly 300,000 clones, with roughly 76% occurring only once. The material was PBMCs, obtained at disease progression, from a patient treated with ibrutinib. The receptors stem from a human donor with chronic lymphocytic leukemia.

This clone was detected once. The V gene is TRBV18, the J gene TRBJ1-5, with unresolved D. In germline, CDR1 is KGHSH, CDR2 LQKENI. Trimming took off 5 bases at V and 3 bases at J, with 5 bases between the two ends. The CDR3 loop spans 12 amino acids. In nucleotides, the CDR3 is TGTGCCAGCTCAGGGCCCAATCAGCCCCAGCATTTT. This encodes CASSGPNQPQHF.

This chain links TRBV29-1 with TRBJ2-7; D uncertain. The CDR3 has 12 amino acids. The V and J ends lost 3 bases and 0 bases respectively, with 6 bases between them. Germline CDR1 reads SQVTM; CDR2 reads ANQGSEA. The CDR3 DNA reads TGCAGCGTTGAGTCCAACTCCTACGAGCAGTACTTC. Its protein is CSVESNSYEQYF.

This rearrangement joins TRBV25-1 to TRBJ1-2; no firm D call. Germline CDR1 is MGHDK and CDR2 is SYGVNS. Deletions cut 4 bases from V and 7 bases from J, with 13 bases between. The CDR3 contains 13 residues. CDR3 nucleotides: TGTGCCAGCAGTGGTACATCAGTCCGTGGCTACACCTTC. It yields the protein CASSGTSVRGYTF.

V gene TRBV10-3 combines with J gene TRBJ2-7; 8 bases fit TRBD1. Germline V CDR1 and CDR2: ENHRY, SYGVKD. J was trimmed by 4 bases and V by 6 bases; bases with no gene match: 8. CDR3 length: 14 residues. The CDR3 protein is CAIRVDRGAYEQYF. Written as DNA, the CDR3 is TGTGCCATCAGAGTCGACAGGGGTGCATACGAGCAGTACTTC.

The chain links TRBV5-1 to TRBJ2-5, with 9 positions matching TRBD2. The V segment lost 2 bases and the J segment 3 bases; nucleotides outside the gene matches: 17. CDR1 and CDR2 from the germline V gene are SGHRS and YFSETQ. The CDR3 extends over 19 amino acids. The DNA for the CDR3 is TGCGCCAGCAGCTTTATATGGACCGCTAGCGGGAATACAAAAGAGACCCAGTACTTC. It translates to CASSFIWTASGNTKETQYF.

The CDR3 region is CASSPLGLSGNTIYF. The CDR3 DNA sequence: TGCGCCAGCAGCCCCCTGGGTCTCTCTGGAAACACCATATATTTT. V gene TRBV4-1 combines with J gene TRBJ1-3; D is unresolved. The V gene's germline CDR1 is MGHRA and CDR2 YSYEKL. V dropped 4 bases and J dropped 0 bases, with 10 bases sitting between them. The CDR3 runs 15 residues.

This clone occurred once. The CDR3 protein is CSASIGGEQFF. The CDR3 bases are TGCAGTGCTAGTATCGGGGGTGAGCAGTTCTTC. The genes are TRBV20-1 and TRBJ2-1; weak D call: TRBD2 (6 bases). Looked up from germline, CDR1 is DFQATT and CDR2 is SNEGSKA (reference sequence). The length of the CDR3 is 11 residues. V was pared by 3 bases and J by 9 bases, with 9 bases between.

The chain links TRBV7-2 to TRBJ2-3; TRBD2 agrees at 7 bases. The CDR3 has 15 amino acids. Germline assignment: CDR1 SGHTA and CDR2 FQGNSA. V was clipped by 4 bases and J by 5 bases; unmatched bases: 9. The CDR3 spells CASSSGGSPGDTQYF. CDR3 in DNA: TGTGCCAGCAGCTCAGGCGGGAGTCCCGGAGATACGCAGTATTTT. Based on the CDR3 plus reference TRBV7-2 and TRBJ2-3, the full variable domain is GAGVSQSPSNKVTEKGKDVELRCDPISGHTALYWYRQSLGQGLEFLIYFQGNSAPDKSGLPSDRFSAERTGGSVSTLTIQRTQQEDSAVYLCASSSGGSPGDTQYFGPGTRLTVL.

The gene calls are TRBV7-9 and TRBJ1-6, with D possibly TRBD1 on 6 matching bases. The CDR3 sequence is 17 residues long. The V gene lost 6 bases and the J gene lost 0 bases, with 15 bases spanning the gap. Germline CDR1 reads SEHNR; CDR2 reads FQNEAQ (reference sequence). CDR3 nucleotide sequence: TGTGCCAGCAGTGGAGGGGACAAGAGCTCCTATAATTCACCCCTCCACTTT. It yields the protein CASSGGDKSSYNSPLHF.

Written as DNA, the CDR3 is TGTGCCAGCAGTTGGGTGATTGCAGATACGCAGTATTTT. Encoded protein: CASSWVIADTQYF. The chain combines TRBV6-6 with TRBJ2-3; D unresolved. V was cut by 4 bases and J by 4 bases, with 9 bases left in between. CDR3 size: 13 residues. Germline CDR1 MNHNY, CDR2 SVGAGI (reference sequence).

The gene calls are TRBV5-1 and TRBJ2-1; TRBD1 matches 9 bases. The CDR3 extends over 16 amino acids. The J segment lost 2 bases and the V segment lost 5 bases, leaving 8 bases of the junction unmatched. The V gene's germline CDR1 is SGHRS and CDR2 YFSETQ. The CDR3 spells CASRGQGPSTYNEQFF. Here the CDR3 DNA reads TGCGCCAGCAGGGGACAGGGCCCATCGACCTACAATGAGCAGTTCTTC. Together with reference TRBV5-1 and TRBJ2-1, the CDR3 gives the full variable domain: KAGVTQTPRYLIKTRGQQVTLSCSPISGHRSVSWYQQTPGQGLQFLFEYFSETQRNKGNFPGRFSGRQFSNSRSEMNVSTLELGDSALYLCASRGQGPSTYNEQFFGPGTRLTVL.

In its sample, this clone was seen once. The V call is TRBV19, the J call TRBJ2-1, with 9 bases matching TRBD2. Trimming removed 6 bases from V and 0 bases from J; junction bases left unmatched: 15. This CDR3 is built from 19 residues. Germline V gene lookup returns CDR1 LNHDA and CDR2 SQIVND (reference sequence). CDR3 residues: CASSSIGGGSGSSYNEQFF. The CDR3 bases are TGTGCCAGTAGCTCAATCGGGGGGGGTAGCGGGAGCTCCTACAATGAGCAGTTCTTC.

The chain joins TRBV18 to TRBJ1-2, with D tentatively TRBD1 (5 bases). Trimming cost V 5 bases and J 3 bases, with 19 bases left between them. CDR1 and CDR2 from the germline V gene are KGHSH and LQKENI. The CDR3 is 16 residues long. The CDR3 sequence is CASSNRDDTNYYGYTF. CDR3 in DNA: TGTGCCAGCTCAAACCGGGACGACACAAACTACTATGGCTACACCTTC. The entire variable domain, with the rest obtained from reference TRBV18 and TRBJ1-2, is as follows: NAGVMQNPRHLVRRRGQEARLRCSPMKGHSHVYWYRQLPEEGLKFMVYLQKENIIDESGMPKERFSAEFPKEGPSILRIQQVVRGDSAAYFCASSNRDDTNYYGYTFGSGTRLTVV.

This clone has more than one count but fewer than ten. V and J are TRBV10-3 and TRBJ2-5; no reliable D call. V dropped 2 bases and J dropped 5 bases, with 9 bases sitting between them. CDR3 length: 13 amino acids. CDR1 ENHRY and CDR2 SYGVKD come from the germline V gene. The CDR3, as DNA: TGTGCCATCAGTGAGGACCCCGGGGAGACCCAGTACTTC. This translates into CAISEDPGETQYF.

This clone was found a few times. The chain combines TRBV19 with TRBJ2-3; the D is unclear. Trimming stripped 3 bases from V and 0 bases from J, with 13 bases between. The CDR3 consists of 16 residues. Germline values: CDR1 LNHDA, CDR2 SQIVND (reference sequence). CDR3 nucleotides: TGTGCCAGTAGTATTCACGCCGGACCTAGCACAGATACGCAGTATTTT. It encodes CASSIHAGPSTDTQYF. The complete variable domain, with remaining parts taken from reference TRBV19 and TRBJ2-3, reads DGGITQSPKYLFRKEGQNVTLSCEQNLNHDAMYWYRQDPGQGLRLIYYSQIVNDFQKGDIAEGYSVSREKKESFPLTVTSAQKNPTAFYLCASSIHAGPSTDTQYFGPGTRLTVL.

This clone was found once. CDR3 nucleotide sequence: TGTGCCAGCAGCTTGTTTGGCGGGGGGGTCCCCCAAGAGACCCAGTACTTC. Its translation: CASSLFGGGVPQETQYF. This chain connects TRBV5-4 to TRBJ2-5, with 9 nucleotides matching TRBD2. Germline V CDR1 and CDR2: SGHNT, YYREEE (reference sequence). V gave up 1 base and J gave up 1 base; unmatched junction bases: 8. This CDR3 is built from 17 residues.

This clone came up a few times. A clone one base away is much larger, so this may be a read error. This rearrangement joins TRBV28 to TRBJ2-7; no clear D. V shed 4 bases and J shed 0 bases, with 1 base lying between them. Germline V gene lookup returns CDR1 MDHEN and CDR2 SYDVKM. This CDR3 region has 11 residues. The CDR3, as DNA: TGTGCCAGCAGTTCCTCCTACGAGCAGTACTTC. Translated: CASSSSYEQYF.

The genes are TRBV6-4 and TRBJ1-2; 8 bases fit TRBD1. The V segment lost 3 bases and the J segment 4 bases; nucleotides outside the gene matches: 10. The CDR3 is 16 residues long. The germline gives CDR1 MRHNA, CDR2 SNTAGT. The DNA for the CDR3 is TGTGCCAGCAGTGATGGGACAGGAAAACCCGGCTATGGCTACACCTTC. It translates to CASSDGTGKPGYGYTF.

The V and J genes are TRBV5-6 and TRBJ1-2; D unresolved. With 1 base removed from V and 4 bases from J, the gap between germline ends came to 5 bases. Germline CDR1 is SGHDT and CDR2 is YYEEEE. CDR3 length: 12 amino acids. CDR3 nucleotides: TGTGCCAGCAGCTTGTCGTTCTATGGCTACACCTTC. Translated, it gives CASSLSFYGYTF.

V and J are TRBV9 and TRBJ2-5, with 9 bases that match TRBD1. The CDR3 spans 14 residues. Trimming removed 4 bases from V and 5 bases from J; junction bases left unmatched: 6. Germline V gene lookup returns CDR1 SGDLS and CDR2 YYNGEE. CDR3 sequence (DNA): TGTGCCAGCAGCAACAGGGGGCAGTCGGAGACCCAGTACTTC. This encodes CASSNRGQSETQYF. Supplemented by reference TRBV9 and TRBJ2-5, the full variable domain reads DSGVTQTPKHLITATGQRVTLRCSPRSGDLSVYWYQQSLDQGLQFLIQYYNGEERAKGNILERFSAQQFPDLHSELNLSSLELGDSALYFCASSNRGQSETQYFGPGTRLLVL.

The J gene is TRBJ1-3, the V gene TRBV7-2; D gene unclear. The CDR3 sequence is 15 residues long. CDR1 SGHTA and CDR2 FQGNSA come from the germline V gene. Trimming left V 1 base short and J 4 bases short, with 11 bases between. CDR3 region: CASSLVASRGNTIYF. The CDR3, as DNA: TGTGCCAGCAGCTTAGTCGCCAGTCGAGGAAACACCATATATTTT.

The rearrangement joins TRBV19 to TRBJ1-1; 7 nucleotides match TRBD1. J gave up 4 bases and V 6 bases, and 11 bases lay outside the gene matches. The germline V gene has CDR1 LNHDA and CDR2 SQIVND (reference sequence). The CDR3 has 15 amino acids. CDR3 protein: CASSPTRQGTTEAFF. CDR3 nucleotides: TGTGCCAGTAGCCCAACTCGACAGGGTACCACTGAAGCTTTCTTT.

V and J are TRBV19 and TRBJ2-5; D might be TRBD1 (5 bases). V was cut by 6 bases and J by 7 bases, with 21 bases left in between. The V gene's germline CDR1 is LNHDA and CDR2 SQIVND (reference sequence). The CDR3 spans 15 residues. The DNA of the CDR3 is TGTGCCAGTAGAGGCTCCCAGGGCTATATTGGGACCCAGTACTTC. It encodes CASRGSQGYIGTQYF.

About this clone: One end of the junction fails to match germline, which may point to a read error. The chain is built from TRBV9 and TRBJ1-2, with a tentative D call TRBD1 (5 bases). Germline lookup yields CDR1 SGDLS and CDR2 YYNGEE. The CDR3 extends over 11 amino acids. DNA of the CDR3: TGTGCCAGCAGCGTAGACCTCCGGGACGGGTTC. Its protein product is CASSVDLRDGF.

The chain joins TRBV7-2 to TRBJ1-1, with D unclear. V was cut by 5 bases and J by 6 bases, with 7 bases left in between. The CDR3 consists of 11 residues. The germline V gene has CDR1 SGHTA and CDR2 FQGNSA. Here the CDR3 DNA reads TGTGCCAGCAGCCTGACCGCTGAAGCTTTCTTT. Translating it yields CASSLTAEAFF.

The rearrangement joins TRBV7-2 to TRBJ1-5; D gene unclear. The CDR3 extends over 18 amino acids. Germline V gene lookup returns CDR1 SGHTA and CDR2 FQGNSA. V was pared by 1 base and J by 1 base, with 17 bases between. The CDR3 spells CASSLDGTWQHSNQPQHF. For the CDR3, the DNA is TGTGCCAGCAGCTTAGATGGCACCTGGCAACACAGCAATCAGCCCCAGCATTTT.

The chain links TRBV19 to TRBJ1-2, with 10 nucleotides matching TRBD1. Germline CDR1 is LNHDA and CDR2 is SQIVND (reference sequence). V was clipped by 3 bases and J by 8 bases; unmatched bases: 9. This CDR3 is built from 15 residues. Here the CDR3 reads CASSIGGQGFAGYTF. The DNA for the CDR3 is TGTGCCAGTAGTATCGGGGGACAGGGGTTTGCGGGCTACACCTTC.